A selection of T cell receptor beta chains follows, all from one sample in a study of glioma-infiltrating T cells after dendritic cell vaccination. Only in-frame clones appear in the TCRdb table, and some are missing; sequencing was by immunoSEQ multiplex PCR. The sample lists 65,000 to 90,000 clones, over 70% occurring once. This specimen consisted of blood, obtained before dendritic cell vaccination. The receptors stem from a human donor with glioblastoma. The CDR3 runs from the conserved cysteine through the conserved F or W. A D gene is named only where the DNA matches it firmly. Part of the rows lack a size; the others show once, few, many or a class for expanded clones.

CDR3 protein	CDR3 DNA	clone size	D gene	V gene	J gene
CASSARPSGSGANVLTF	TGTGCCAGTAGTGCGCGGCCCTCCGGATCTGGGGCCAACGTCCTGACTTTC	-	-	TRBV19	TRBJ2-6
CASSSRQATSYNEQFF	TGTGCCAGCAGCTCCCGACAGGCGACCTCCTACAATGAGCAGTTCTTC	-	-	TRBV11-3	TRBJ2-1
CASSTRGRSYNSPLHF	TGTGCCAGCAGCACCAGGGGGCGATCCTATAATTCACCCCTCCACTTT	-	TRBD1	TRBV7-9	TRBJ1-6
CASSAWDSEEEAFF	TGTGCCAGCAGCGCCTGGGACAGCGAGGAAGAAGCTTTCTTT	-	TRBD1	TRBV5-4	TRBJ1-1
CASSLDEEGELFF	TGTGCCAGCAGCTTAGACGAGGAAGGGGAGCTGTTTTTT	-	-	TRBV7-7	TRBJ2-2
CATTRGGSGNIQYF	TGTGCCACCACCCGGGGCGGGAGTGGAAACATTCAGTACTTC	-	TRBD2	TRBV6-5	TRBJ2-4
CASSPYGGRSSSYNEQFF	TGTGCCAGCAGCCCGTACGGGGGACGCTCGAGCTCCTACAATGAGCAGTTCTTC	-	-	TRBV11-2	TRBJ2-1
CASSFGGVLNTEAFF	TGTGCCAGCAGCTTTGGGGGGGTACTGAACACTGAAGCTTTCTTT	-	-	TRBV5-4	TRBJ1-1
CASSDWQGYGYTF	TGTGCCAGCAGTGACTGGCAGGGCTATGGCTACACCTTC	-	-	TRBV25-1	TRBJ1-2
CASSLGGQVYSGNTIYF	TGTGCCAGCAGCTTGGGCGGACAGGTGTACTCTGGAAACACCATATATTTT	few	TRBD1	TRBV5-5	TRBJ1-3
CASSVDRYNEQFF	TGTGCCAGCAGCGTAGATCGTTACAATGAGCAGTTCTTC	few	-	TRBV9	TRBJ2-1
CASSETDRVGGYTF	TGTGCCAGCAGTGAAACCGACAGGGTAGGCGGCTACACCTTC	few	TRBD1	TRBV6-5	TRBJ1-2
CASNSLGGQETQYF	TGTGCCAGTAACTCCCTGGGGGGACAAGAGACCCAGTACTTC	-	-	TRBV19	TRBJ2-5
CASSPGTAATNEKLFF	TGTGCCAGCAGCCCCGGGACTGCTGCAACTAATGAAAAACTGTTTTTT	-	-	TRBV9	TRBJ1-4
CASSRPQGRYGYTF	TGTGCCAGCTCACGTCCGCAGGGCCGGTATGGCTACACCTTC	-	-	TRBV18	TRBJ1-2
CSVLTGSNNEQFF	TGCAGCGTTCTTACCGGGAGCAACAATGAGCAGTTCTTC	-	-	TRBV29-1	TRBJ2-1
CASSPETSPETQYF	TGTGCCAGCAGCCCCGAGACTAGCCCAGAGACCCAGTACTTC	few	TRBD2	TRBV7-9	TRBJ2-5
CASSKGTAGGDGYEQYF	TGTGCCAGCAGCAAAGGGACCGCGGGAGGGGACGGATACGAGCAGTACTTC	-	TRBD2	TRBV7-8	TRBJ2-7
CASSGRGVLETQYF	TGCGCCAGCAGCGGCAGGGGCGTCTTAGAGACCCAGTACTTC	-	-	TRBV5-1	TRBJ2-5
CASSAGQGWPYEQYF	TGTGCCAGCAGTGCGGGACAGGGGTGGCCCTACGAGCAGTACTTC	medium-sized	TRBD1	TRBV2	TRBJ2-7
CASQAGGSTDTQYF	TGTGCCAGCCAGGCGGGGGGCAGCACAGATACGCAGTATTTT	-	TRBD2	TRBV9	TRBJ2-3
CASSPSGRGGARNEQFF	TGCGCCAGCAGCCCTTCGGGGCGCGGGGGGGCTCGCAATGAGCAGTTCTTC	-	TRBD2	TRBV5-1	TRBJ2-1
CASFTPGTGSGEQFF	TGTGCCAGCTTTACACCCGGGACAGGGTCTGGTGAGCAGTTCTTC	-	TRBD1	TRBV5-6	TRBJ2-1
CASSQNRATEAFF	TGTGCCAGCAGCCAAAACAGGGCCACTGAAGCTTTCTTT	-	-	TRBV14	TRBJ1-1
CASSFIHTPNTGELFF	TGTGCCAGCAGCTTCATCCACACCCCGAACACCGGGGAGCTGTTTTTT	-	-	TRBV7-2	TRBJ2-2
CATRRTGGKQPQHF	TGTGCCACCAGACGGACAGGGGGCAAGCAGCCCCAGCATTTT	-	TRBD1	TRBV15	TRBJ1-5
CASSPQIGGGIINYGYTF	TGTGCCAGCAGCCCACAAATCGGGGGGGGGATTATTAACTATGGCTACACCTTC	-	-	TRBV7-6	TRBJ1-2
CASSPRREPEQYF	TGTGCCAGCTCACCAAGGAGGGAACCCGAGCAGTACTTC	-	-	TRBV18	TRBJ2-7
CASSRDRAQYF	TGTGCCAGCAGCCGGGACAGGGCTCAGTACTTC	-	TRBD1	TRBV7-2	TRBJ2-4
CASSLDTGTRKETQYF	TGTGCCAGCAGCTTAGACACCGGGACACGGAAAGAGACCCAGTACTTC	-	-	TRBV11-2	TRBJ2-5
CSVDGQEFYGYTF	TGCAGCGTTGATGGACAGGAATTTTATGGCTACACCTTC	-	TRBD1	TRBV29-1	TRBJ1-2
CATSRGGRSQETQYF	TGTGCCACCAGCAGAGGGGGGCGCAGCCAAGAGACCCAGTACTTC	-	-	TRBV15	TRBJ2-5
CSVESRQNTEAFF	TGCAGCGTTGAATCGAGGCAGAACACTGAAGCTTTCTTT	-	-	TRBV29-1	TRBJ1-1
CASSIFSGRARGANVLTF	TGTGCCAGCAGCATCTTTAGCGGGAGGGCGAGAGGGGCCAACGTCCTGACTTTC	few	TRBD2	TRBV7-9	TRBJ2-6
CASSRRLAGVDNEQFF	TGTGCCAGCAGCCGGAGGTTAGCGGGGGTCGACAATGAGCAGTTCTTC	-	TRBD2	TRBV5-4	TRBJ2-1
CASTLRRGSALEQYF	TGTGCCAGCACCCTAAGAAGGGGGAGCGCGCTCGAGCAGTACTTC	-	-	TRBV27	TRBJ2-7
CASSPTSGLYEQYF	TGTGCCAGCAGCCCTACTAGCGGACTATACGAGCAGTACTTC	once	TRBD2	TRBV14	TRBJ2-7
CASSQAGPVSETQYF	TGCGCCAGCAGCCAAGCAGGTCCAGTGTCAGAGACCCAGTACTTC	-	-	TRBV4-1	TRBJ2-5
CASEGSATGELFF	TGTGCCAGCGAGGGATCCGCCACCGGGGAGCTGTTTTTT	-	-	TRBV6-5	TRBJ2-2
CASSISDRQETQYF	TGTGCCAGCAGCATCTCCGACAGGCAAGAGACCCAGTACTTC	-	-	TRBV5-8	TRBJ2-5
CASSLDRFYGYTF	TGTGCCAGCAGCCTCGACAGGTTCTATGGCTACACCTTC	-	-	TRBV5-4	TRBJ1-2
CASSVQGLSTDTQYF	TGTGCCAGCAGTGTACAGGGTCTTAGCACAGATACGCAGTATTTT	-	-	TRBV27	TRBJ2-3
CASANLAGVIDTQYF	TGTGCCAGCGCTAATTTAGCGGGGGTCATTGATACGCAGTATTTT	-	TRBD2	TRBV2	TRBJ2-3
CASSPRRQGLYQPQHF	TGTGCCAGCAGCCCTCGGCGACAGGGTCTCTATCAGCCCCAGCATTTT	-	TRBD1	TRBV14	TRBJ1-5
CASVTGTGGYVHYGYTF	TGTGCCAGCGTTACCGGGACAGGAGGTTATGTGCACTATGGCTACACCTTC	-	TRBD1	TRBV5-6	TRBJ1-2
CASSQGYNEQFF	TGTGCCAGCAGCCAGGGGTACAATGAGCAGTTCTTC	-	-	TRBV6-5	TRBJ2-1
CASSVGTTAVSGNTIYF	TGTGCCAGCAGCGTAGGTACAACAGCCGTTTCTGGAAACACCATATATTTT	-	-	TRBV9	TRBJ1-3